The next 25 T cell receptor beta chains were all read from a single sample in a study of shared T cell receptors in the human thymus. Sequencing used immunoSEQ multiplex PCR; TCRdb keeps in-frame clones, though not all of them. The sample holds under 850,000 clones; more than 75% are singletons and the top ten take 0.008% to 0.011%. The sample was also reused in another study, on human thymus T cells.

The specimen sequenced was thymocytes. The receptors were gathered from a boy younger than two with a congenital heart defect.

This clone was seen once. The chain combines TRBV6-5 with TRBJ2-1, with 9 bases aligning to TRBD2. Germline trimming cut 6 bases from V and 3 bases from J; bases unmatched to any gene: 6. CDR1 is MNHEY and CDR2 is SVGAGI in the germline V gene. This CDR3 is built from 15 residues. CDR3 sequence: CASSTLAGYYNEQFF. In DNA, the CDR3 is TGTGCCAGCAGCACACTAGCGGGTTACTACAATGAGCAGTTCTTC.

This rearrangement joins TRBV28 to TRBJ1-1, with 8 bases aligning to TRBD1. The CDR3 is 15 residues long. Per the germline V gene, CDR1 is MDHEN and CDR2 is SYDVKM. V lost 3 bases to trimming and J lost 5 bases; unmatched junction nucleotides: 8. The CDR3 DNA reads TGTGCCAGCAGTTTCAGGGCAGGGGGCGGGACTGAAGCTTTCTTT. Its protein product is CASSFRAGGGTEAFF.

This clone appeared once. The rearrangement uses TRBV5-4 and TRBJ2-3; 10 bases map to TRBD2. Germline V CDR1 and CDR2: SGHNT, YYREEE (reference sequence). This CDR3 is built from 15 residues. V shed 4 bases and J 3 bases; nucleotides not matched to a gene: 5. Here the CDR3 reads CASSPKREGTDTQYF. CDR3 bases: TGTGCCAGCAGCCCCAAGCGGGAGGGAACAGATACGCAGTATTTT.

V and J are TRBV28 and TRBJ2-1; tentative D call: TRBD1 (6 bases). Trimming shortened V by 6 bases and J by 6 bases, and 15 bases separated the two germline ends. This CDR3 is 14 amino acids long. Germline V gene lookup returns CDR1 MDHEN and CDR2 SYDVKM. The CDR3 DNA sequence: TGTGCCAGCAGGTCCCCGGGACAACTCAATGAGCAGTTCTTC. Translation gives CASRSPGQLNEQFF.

This rearrangement joins TRBV19 to TRBJ1-5; TRBD1 might be the D (6 bases). Trimming left V 7 bases short and J 0 bases short, with 13 bases between. This CDR3 is 15 amino acids long. Per the germline V gene, CDR1 is LNHDA and CDR2 is SQIVND (reference sequence). CDR3 loop: CASMRGHHSNQPQHF. Here the CDR3 DNA reads TGTGCCAGTATGAGGGGACACCATAGCAATCAGCCCCAGCATTTT.

The J gene is TRBJ1-1, the V gene TRBV9; 8 nucleotides align to TRBD1. CDR3 length: 15 amino acids. J gave up 3 bases and V 3 bases, and 7 bases lay outside the gene matches. Germline assignment: CDR1 SGDLS and CDR2 YYNGEE. DNA for the CDR3: TGTGCCAGCAGCGGCGACAGGGGAGGGGACACTGAAGCTTTCTTT. Amino acids: CASSGDRGGDTEAFF.

The rearrangement joins TRBV18 to TRBJ1-2, with TRBD1 matching over 8 bases. The V gene end was trimmed by 3 bases and the J gene end by 4 bases; junction bases not matched to a gene: 13. CDR1 and CDR2 from the germline V gene are KGHSH and LQKENI. CDR3 length: 17 amino acids. The CDR3: CASSPSWGRGQIYGYTF. For the CDR3, the DNA is TGTGCCAGCTCACCGTCTTGGGGCAGGGGGCAGATCTATGGCTACACCTTC.

The rearrangement joins TRBV10-3 to TRBJ2-3; a weak D match, TRBD2 (5 bases). The V gene lost 2 bases and the J gene lost 14 bases, with 11 bases spanning the gap. This CDR3 contains 11 residues. Germline CDR1 and CDR2: ENHRY and SYGVKD. The CDR3 nucleotides are TGTGCCATCAGTGAGACTGACTACAGGTATTTT. Protein: CAISETDYRYF.

The chain couples TRBV28 to TRBJ2-7, with 7 bases that match TRBD1. Looked up from germline, CDR1 is MDHEN and CDR2 is SYDVKM. J gave up 2 bases and V 8 bases, and 6 bases lay outside the gene matches. The CDR3 runs 13 residues. The chain's CDR3 is CASGRQGPYEQYF. DNA for the CDR3: TGTGCCAGCGGGAGACAGGGACCCTACGAGCAGTACTTC.

The chain combines TRBV27 with TRBJ2-2, with TRBD2 matching 9 bases. CDR1 and CDR2 from the germline V gene are MNHEY and SMNVEV (reference sequence). The ends lost 6 bases at V and 2 bases at J; junction bases unmatched: 7. This CDR3 comprises 16 residues. The CDR3 nucleotides are TGTGCCAGCAGGCCAACTAGCGGGCACAACACCGGGGAGCTGTTTTTT. Protein: CASRPTSGHNTGELFF.

The V gene is TRBV23-1, the J gene TRBJ2-5, with a possible D match to TRBD2 (6 bases). TRBV23-1 is an ORF, and what it does is uncertain. This CDR3 contains 15 residues. The ends were cut back, 8 bases at V and 2 bases at J, with 18 bases in the middle. The CDR3 spells CASPPCGGIQETQYF. The CDR3 DNA is TGCGCCAGCCCCCCATGTGGCGGGATTCAAGAGACCCAGTACTTC.

This chain links TRBV15 with TRBJ1-3; D not certain. The V end lost 4 bases, the J end lost 0 bases, and 13 bases lay between the germline ends. There are 16 residues in the CDR3. In germline, CDR1 is LNHNV, CDR2 YYDKDF (reference sequence). The CDR3 DNA is TGTGCCACCAGCATTGGGTGGGCGAACTCTGGAAACACCATATATTTT. Residues: CATSIGWANSGNTIYF. Supplemented by reference TRBV15 and TRBJ1-3, the full variable domain reads DAMVIQNPRYQVTQFGKPVTLSCSQTLNHNVMYWYQQKSSQAPKLLFHYYDKDFNNEADTPDNFQSRRPNTSFCFLDIRSPGLGDTAMYLCATSIGWANSGNTIYFGEGSWLTVV.

The chain carries TRBV27 and TRBJ2-3; 11 bases line up with TRBD2. Germline V gives CDR1 MNHEY, CDR2 SMNVEV (reference sequence). The CDR3 has 17 residues. The junction had 8 bases not matched to a gene; V was cut back by 4 bases and J by 2 bases. CDR3 in DNA: TGTGCCAGCAGTTCCCACACTAGCGGGAGCCCCACAGATACGCAGTATTTT. Its translation: CASSSHTSGSPTDTQYF.

The rearrangement joins TRBV20-1 to TRBJ1-2, with D hard to call. The CDR3 totals 9 residues. Trimming removed 6 bases at V and 7 bases at J, with 6 bases between. Germline CDR1 and CDR2: DFQATT and SNEGSKA (reference sequence). The CDR3 DNA reads TGCAGTGCCACAGCTGGCTACACCTTC. Translated, it gives CSATAGYTF.

V and J are TRBV19 and TRBJ2-3; TRBD2 agrees at 9 bases. Per germline, CDR1 LNHDA and CDR2 SQIVND (reference sequence). With 5 bases clipped from V and 8 bases from J, the junction kept 11 bases outside the gene matches. The CDR3 is 15 amino acids. In nucleotides, the CDR3 is TGTGCCAGTAGTCCCCCCAGCGGGGGGCACGGTACGCAGTATTTT. Encoded protein: CASSPPSGGHGTQYF.

This sequence joins TRBV5-6 and TRBJ2-3, with 11 nucleotides matching TRBD2. V shed 0 bases and J 3 bases; nucleotides not matched to a gene: 6. The CDR3 extends over 17 amino acids. Looked up from germline, CDR1 is SGHDT and CDR2 is YYEEEE. This CDR3 reads CASSLETSGMRTDTQYF. CDR3 sequence (DNA): TGTGCCAGCAGCTTGGAGACTAGCGGGATGAGAACAGATACGCAGTATTTT.

V and J are TRBV29-1 and TRBJ2-7, with 10 bases aligning to TRBD1. The CDR3 totals 13 residues. V was pared by 4 bases and J by 5 bases, with 5 bases of the junction left unmatched. CDR1 is SQVTM and CDR2 is ANQGSEA in the germline V gene. This CDR3 is CSVGDRGDDEQYF. The CDR3 DNA sequence: TGCAGCGTTGGGGACAGGGGCGATGACGAGCAGTACTTC.

This rearrangement joins TRBV18 to TRBJ2-1; 11 positions match TRBD1. V lost 6 bases to trimming and J lost 7 bases; unmatched junction nucleotides: 8. This CDR3 is built from 15 residues. Germline loops: CDR1 KGHSH, CDR2 LQKENI. The CDR3 is CASSRDRGIRNEQFF. CDR3 sequence (DNA): TGTGCCAGCTCGCGGGACAGGGGGATTAGGAATGAGCAGTTCTTC.

This clone is a singleton in its sample. The genes are TRBV12-5 and TRBJ2-7; D unresolved. Germline values: CDR1 LGHNT, CDR2 FRNRAP. The CDR3 length is 14 residues. V was cut by 0 bases and J by 0 bases, with 6 bases left in between. The CDR3 nucleotides are TGTGCTAGTGGTTTGGTACCGGGCTCCTACGAGCAGTACTTC. This sequence encodes CASGLVPGSYEQYF.

This clone appeared a few times. The J gene is TRBJ2-7, the V gene TRBV29-1; 7 bases line up with TRBD1. Germline V gives CDR1 SQVTM, CDR2 ANQGSEA. J gave up 3 bases and V 7 bases, and 15 bases lay outside the gene matches. CDR3 size: 15 residues. In nucleotides, the CDR3 is TGCAGCGCAGTATTCGACAGGGCAAGAAGCTACGAGCAGTACTTC. This gives the protein CSAVFDRARSYEQYF.

The chain links TRBV5-1 to TRBJ2-7; 9 bases align to TRBD2. The CDR3 consists of 16 residues. Trimming cost V 2 bases and J 2 bases; bases outside gene matches: 8. Germline lookup yields CDR1 SGHRS and CDR2 YFSETQ. CDR3 coding DNA: TGCGCCAGCAGCTTCCTACCCCTAGCGGGGACCTACGAGCAGTACTTC. Amino acids: CASSFLPLAGTYEQYF. The full variable domain, rest sourced from reference TRBV5-1 and TRBJ2-7, is KAGVTQTPRYLIKTRGQQVTLSCSPISGHRSVSWYQQTPGQGLQFLFEYFSETQRNKGNFPGRFSGRQFSNSRSEMNVSTLELGDSALYLCASSFLPLAGTYEQYFGPGTRLTVT.

The J gene is TRBJ2-5, the V gene TRBV4-2; a possible D gene is TRBD2 (6 bases). Germline CDR1 reads LGHNA; CDR2 reads YNFKEQ. The CDR3 loop spans 13 amino acids. Trimming removed 1 base at V and 12 bases at J, with 15 bases between. CDR3 protein: CASSQGGTRAEYF. DNA of the CDR3: TGTGCCAGCAGCCAAGGAGGGACTCGGGCGGAGTACTTC.

This CDR3 is CASSPYLGSGRYNEQFF. DNA of the CDR3: TGTGCCAGCAGCCCCTACCTCGGTAGCGGGAGGTACAATGAGCAGTTCTTC. The chain is built from TRBV5-6 and TRBJ2-1; 10 bases agree with TRBD2. The V gene end was trimmed by 4 bases and the J gene end by 4 bases; junction bases not matched to a gene: 11. Germline V gene lookup returns CDR1 SGHDT and CDR2 YYEEEE. The CDR3 spans 17 residues.

The V call is TRBV10-3, the J call TRBJ2-3; maybe TRBD1 (5 bases). V was trimmed by 11 bases and J by 0 bases, leaving 18 bases between them. The CDR3 covers 15 residues. Looked up from germline, CDR1 is ENHRY and CDR2 is SYGVKD. Written as DNA, the CDR3 is TGTGCCGCCCGGTTCGGACAACGAAGCACAGATACGCAGTATTTT. Its translation is CAARFGQRSTDTQYF.

The genes are TRBV7-8 and TRBJ1-1; perhaps TRBD1 as D (6 bases). V gave up 4 bases and J gave up 0 bases, with 12 bases separating them. This CDR3 comprises 15 residues. CDR1 SGHVS and CDR2 FQNEAQ come from the germline V gene. The CDR3 region has the DNA TGTGCCAGCAGCTCACAGGGCCGCCTGAACACTGAAGCTTTCTTT. Its protein product is CASSSQGRLNTEAFF.